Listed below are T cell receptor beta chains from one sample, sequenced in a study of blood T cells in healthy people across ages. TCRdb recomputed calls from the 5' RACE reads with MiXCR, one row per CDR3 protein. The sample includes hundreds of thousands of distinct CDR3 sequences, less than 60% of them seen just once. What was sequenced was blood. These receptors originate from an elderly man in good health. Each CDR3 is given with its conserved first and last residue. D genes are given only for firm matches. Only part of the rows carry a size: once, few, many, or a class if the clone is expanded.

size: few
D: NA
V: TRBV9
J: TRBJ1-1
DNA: TGTGCCAGCGGAAGGGACGGCCTCTCGAACACTGAAGCTTTCTTT
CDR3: CASGRDGLSNTEAFF

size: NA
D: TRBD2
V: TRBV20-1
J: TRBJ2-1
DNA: TGCAGTGGGGGGGGGGATATGGGTAGCGGCAGCTCCTACAATGAGCAGTTCTTC
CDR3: CSGGGDMGSGSSYNEQFF

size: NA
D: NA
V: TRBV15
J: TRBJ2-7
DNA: TGTGCCACCAGCAGAGATCCAGGCGGATACGAGCAGTACTTC
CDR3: CATSRDPGGYEQYF

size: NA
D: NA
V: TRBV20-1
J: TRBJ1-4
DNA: TGCAGTGCTAGAGATTCGGGGGCGTCCGAAAAACTGTTTTTT
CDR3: CSARDSGASEKLFF

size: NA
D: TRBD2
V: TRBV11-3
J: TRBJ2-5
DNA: TGTGCCAGCGGCCAAGGGAGGGTGCAAGAGACCCAGTACTTC
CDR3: CASGQGRVQETQYF

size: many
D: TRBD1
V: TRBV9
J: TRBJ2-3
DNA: TGTGCCAGCAGCGTAGACCAGGGGGTTAGCACAGATACGCAGTATTTT
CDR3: CASSVDQGVSTDTQYF

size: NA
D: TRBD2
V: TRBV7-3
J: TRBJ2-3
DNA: TGTGCCAGCAGCCCAAGGACTAGCGGGGGTCTTAATACGCAGTATTTT
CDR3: CASSPRTSGGLNTQYF

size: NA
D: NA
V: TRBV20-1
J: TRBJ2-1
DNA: TGCAGTGCTTCCGATCGAGGCGATGAGCAGTTCTTC
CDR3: CSASDRGDEQFF

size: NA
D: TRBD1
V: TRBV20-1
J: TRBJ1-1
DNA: TGCAGTGCTAGCGCCGGACAGGGATTGACTGAAGCTTTCTTT
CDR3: CSASAGQGLTEAFF

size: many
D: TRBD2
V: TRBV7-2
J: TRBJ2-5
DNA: TGTGCCAGCAGCCCCCGGACTAGCGGGAGAACTGAGACCCAGTACTTC
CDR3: CASSPRTSGRTETQYF

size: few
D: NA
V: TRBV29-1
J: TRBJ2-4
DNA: TGCAGCGTTGAATCTGGGCTCAGCGGTCGCATTCAGTACTTC
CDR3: CSVESGLSGRIQYF

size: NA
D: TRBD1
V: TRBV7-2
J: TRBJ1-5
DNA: TGTGCCAGCAGCTTATACAGGGGCCAGGGGCAGCCCCAGCATTTT
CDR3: CASSLYRGQGQPQHF

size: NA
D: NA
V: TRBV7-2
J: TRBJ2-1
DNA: TGTGCCTCCCAAGGGGGGGGAAAGGATGAGCAGTTCTTC
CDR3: CASQGGGKDEQFF

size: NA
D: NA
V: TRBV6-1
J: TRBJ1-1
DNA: TGTGCCAGCATTCATGGGGGCCCGAACACTGAAGCTTTCTTT
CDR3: CASIHGGPNTEAFF

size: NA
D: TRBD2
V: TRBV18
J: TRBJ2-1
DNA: TGTGCCAGCTCACCGAGAGGGACTAGGAACAATGAGCAGTTCTTC
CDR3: CASSPRGTRNNEQFF

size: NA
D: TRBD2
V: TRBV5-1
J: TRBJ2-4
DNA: TGCGCCAGCAGCGTTGGAACCGGGACTAGCGTACTAGCCAAAAACATTCAGTACTTC
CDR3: CASSVGTGTSVLAKNIQYF

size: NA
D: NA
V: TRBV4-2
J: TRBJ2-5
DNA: TGTGCCAGCAGCGGCGAGCGGATCCAAGAGACCCAGTACTTC
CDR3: CASSGERIQETQYF

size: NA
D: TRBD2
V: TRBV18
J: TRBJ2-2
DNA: TGTGCCAGCCTAGCGGGCAGAATTACGAACACCGGGGAGCTGTTTTTT
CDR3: CASLAGRITNTGELFF

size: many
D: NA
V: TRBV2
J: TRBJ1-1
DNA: TGTGCCAGCACCGACGGGCACATGAACACTGAAGCTTTCTTT
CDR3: CASTDGHMNTEAFF

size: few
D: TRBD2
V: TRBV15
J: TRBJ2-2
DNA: TGTGCCACCAGCAGAGTACGATGGACTAGCAACACCGGGGAGCTGTTTTTT
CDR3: CATSRVRWTSNTGELFF